The 10 T cell receptor beta chains in this list originate from one sample, sequenced in a study of early T cells in non-severe SARS-CoV-2 infection. TCRdb itself ran the 5' RACE reads through MiXCR, one entry per CDR3 protein. The sample has around 46,000 distinct CDR3 sequences; roughly 5.9% are singletons. The sample was whole blood. Every receptor here comes from an adult who was a healthcare worker with PCR-confirmed SARS-CoV-2 infection or an uninfected control (not recorded which).

This clonotype has only a few counts. The rearrangement links TRBV10-3 to TRBJ1-5; D uncertain. CDR1 is ENHRY, CDR2 SYGVKD, per germline. The CDR3 spans 12 residues. V dropped 6 bases and J dropped 8 bases, with 11 bases sitting between them. In nucleotides, the CDR3 is TGTGCCATCAGAGAGGAGGGTAAGCCCCAGCATTTT. Amino acid sequence: CAIREEGKPQHF.

This clonotype showed up just a few times. The chain employs TRBV5-1 and TRBJ2-2, with TRBD2 identical over 15 bases. V lost 3 bases and J lost 5; bases outside the gene matches: 17. Germline V lookup: CDR1 SGHRS, CDR2 YFSETQ. This CDR3 region has 21 residues. The CDR3 spells CASSSVNRPGLAGGVTGELFF. As DNA, the CDR3 is TGCGCCAGCAGCTCGGTAAATCGACCGGGACTAGCGGGAGGTGTAACCGGGGAGCTGTTTTTT.

The table lists this clonotype with many counts. The chain uses TRBV7-9 and TRBJ2-3; 7 bases line up with TRBD2. Germline assignment: CDR1 SEHNR and CDR2 FQNEAQ (reference sequence). The CDR3 is 16 amino acids. V lost 3 bases, J lost 2 bases, and 8 bases stayed unmatched. CDR3 protein: CASSFRPGLLTDTQYF. The CDR3 DNA reads TGTGCCAGCAGCTTTCGTCCGGGACTACTCACAGATACGCAGTATTTT.

The table lists this clonotype with many counts. The chain has TRBV30 and TRBJ2-7, with D uncertain. The V gene's germline CDR1 is GTSNPN and CDR2 SVGIG (reference sequence). This CDR3 spans 14 amino acids. The germline V and J ends were trimmed by 3 bases and 9 bases, with 21 bases remaining between them. CDR3 sequence reads: CAWSATTASSGQYF. CDR3 in DNA: TGTGCCTGGAGCGCGACCACAGCCTCCTCCGGGCAGTACTTC.

In this sample, this clonotype turned up many times. The rearrangement joins TRBV19 to TRBJ2-3; 11 bases map to TRBD2. Germline trimming cut 6 bases from V and 4 bases from J; bases unmatched to any gene: 0. The CDR3 length is 13 residues. The V gene's germline CDR1 is LNHDA and CDR2 SQIVND (reference sequence). The DNA for the CDR3 is TGTGCCAGTAGACTAGCGGGAGCAGATACGCAGTATTTT. Translated, it gives CASRLAGADTQYF.

This clonotype occurred many times. The chain carries TRBV5-5 and TRBJ2-1, with D unresolved. V shed 7 bases and J shed 6 bases, with 20 bases lying between them. The CDR3 sequence is 15 residues long. Germline-derived CDR1 and CDR2 are SGHKS and YYEKEE (reference sequence). The CDR3 nucleotides read TGTGCCAGCCCCCCCGAGACCGCGCTCTCCAATGAGCAGTTCTTC. This gives the protein CASPPETALSNEQFF. Supplemented by reference TRBV5-5 and TRBJ2-1, the full variable domain reads DAGVTQSPTHLIKTRGQQVTLRCSPISGHKSVSWYQQVLGQGPQFIFQYYEKEERGRGNFPDRFSARQFPNYSSELNVNALLLGDSALYLCASPPETALSNEQFFGPGTRLTVL.

Many counts were recorded for this clonotype. The chain couples TRBV12-3 or TRBV12-4 to TRBJ2-3, with 14 positions matching TRBD2. Trimming took 4 bases from V and 1 from J; bases not matched to a gene: 7. The CDR3 covers 18 residues. CDR3 in DNA: TGTGCCAGCAGTTCCGGGACTAGCGGGAGCCATCGCACAGATACGCAGTATTTT. It is translated as CASSSGTSGSHRTDTQYF.

This clonotype was seen at least ten times. The gene calls are TRBV6-5 and TRBJ1-1, with D uncertain. CDR3 length: 14 residues. CDR1 and CDR2 from the germline V gene are MNHEY and SVGAGI. V was shortened by 0 bases and J by 4 bases, with 9 bases between the two germline ends. The CDR3 is CASSYSSWSTEAFF. The CDR3 DNA follows: TGTGCCAGCAGTTACTCTTCCTGGAGCACTGAAGCTTTCTTT.

Many counts were recorded for this clonotype. V gene TRBV7-2 combines with J gene TRBJ1-1, with D possibly TRBD1 on 5 matching bases. The germline V gene has CDR1 SGHTA and CDR2 FQGNSA. CDR3 length: 17 amino acids. V gave up 2 bases and J gave up 5 bases, with 21 bases separating them. CDR3 sequence: CASSLFPGRGRRTEAFF. The CDR3 nucleotides read TGTGCCAGCAGCTTATTCCCGGGACGAGGACGTCGTACTGAAGCTTTCTTT.

This clonotype was seen a handful of times. V is TRBV6-2 or TRBV6-3 and J is TRBJ2-7, with 8 bases that match TRBD1. The germline CDR1 and CDR2 sequences are MNHEY and SVGEGT. CDR3 length: 17 amino acids. J gave up 3 bases and V 4 bases, and 14 bases lay outside the gene matches. CDR3 sequence (DNA): TGTGCCAGCAGTTTCCCCTCGACAGGGGTCGTTTTCTACGAGCAGTACTTC. This sequence encodes CASSFPSTGVVFYEQYF.